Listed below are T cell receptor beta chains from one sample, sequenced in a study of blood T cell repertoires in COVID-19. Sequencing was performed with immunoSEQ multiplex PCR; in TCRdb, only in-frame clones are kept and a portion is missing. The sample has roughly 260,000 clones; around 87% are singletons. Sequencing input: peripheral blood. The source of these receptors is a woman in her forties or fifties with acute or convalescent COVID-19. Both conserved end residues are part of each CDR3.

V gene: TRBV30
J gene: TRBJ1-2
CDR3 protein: CAWSTQPTGGYTF

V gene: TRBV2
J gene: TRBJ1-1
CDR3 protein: CASLEGTEAFF

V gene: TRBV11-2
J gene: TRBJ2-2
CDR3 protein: CASSLGLGRGGVTGELFF

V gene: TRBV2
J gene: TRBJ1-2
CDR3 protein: CASRKGLNYGYTF

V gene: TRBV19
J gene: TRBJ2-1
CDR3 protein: CASSPTGTAYNEQFF

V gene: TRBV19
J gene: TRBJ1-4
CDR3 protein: CASSLRQGWSEKLFF

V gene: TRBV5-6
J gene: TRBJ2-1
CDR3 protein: CASSPTQWSSGKYNEQFF

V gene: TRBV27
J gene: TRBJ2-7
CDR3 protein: CASGQGAREQYF

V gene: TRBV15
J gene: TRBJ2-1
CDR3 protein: CATSGLGGSLYNEQFF

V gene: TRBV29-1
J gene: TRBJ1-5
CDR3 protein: CSVELGRGQPQHF

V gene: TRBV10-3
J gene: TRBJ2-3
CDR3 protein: CAINSGAPDTDTQYF

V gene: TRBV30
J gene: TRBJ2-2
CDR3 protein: CAWSPRGELFF

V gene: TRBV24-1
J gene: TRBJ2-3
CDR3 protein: CATSDQRASTDTQYF

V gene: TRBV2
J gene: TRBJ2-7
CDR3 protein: CASSAGTGYEQYF

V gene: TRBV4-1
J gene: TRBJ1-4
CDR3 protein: CASSQDKQGLDEKLFF

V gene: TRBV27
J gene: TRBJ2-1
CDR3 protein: CASSFSGGRANEQFF

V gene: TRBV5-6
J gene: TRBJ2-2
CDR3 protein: CASSLGILEGVGELFF

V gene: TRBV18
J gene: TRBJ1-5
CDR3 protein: CASSPQGNQPQHF

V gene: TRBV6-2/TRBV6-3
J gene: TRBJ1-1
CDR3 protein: CASSPGQNTEAFF

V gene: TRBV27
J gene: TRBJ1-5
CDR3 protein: CASSLGGPVSNQPQHF

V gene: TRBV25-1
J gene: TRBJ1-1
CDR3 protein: CASSKQGFEAFF

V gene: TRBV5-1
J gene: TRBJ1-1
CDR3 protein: CASSLVEGEGTEAFF

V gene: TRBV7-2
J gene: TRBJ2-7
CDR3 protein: CASSVAGTNAYEQYF

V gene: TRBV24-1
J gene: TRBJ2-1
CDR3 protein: CATSPPPGRGEQFF

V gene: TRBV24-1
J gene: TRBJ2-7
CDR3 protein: CATSLAGAGEQYF

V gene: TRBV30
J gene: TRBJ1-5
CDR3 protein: CAWSMGQFNQPQHF

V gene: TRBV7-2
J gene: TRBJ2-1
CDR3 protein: CASSSRDRGQGIEQFF

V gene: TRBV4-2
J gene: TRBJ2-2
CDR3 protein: CASSQEPSAKNTGELFF

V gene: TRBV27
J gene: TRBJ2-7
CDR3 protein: CASSLQGAGLAGGGAYEQYF

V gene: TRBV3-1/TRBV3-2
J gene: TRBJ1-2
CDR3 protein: CASSQGRGGAYGYTF

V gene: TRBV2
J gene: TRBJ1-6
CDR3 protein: CASIVTGRYSPLHF

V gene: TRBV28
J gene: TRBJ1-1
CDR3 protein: CASSRANTEAFF

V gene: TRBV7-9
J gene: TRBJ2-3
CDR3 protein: CASSWGQGIPSTDTQYF

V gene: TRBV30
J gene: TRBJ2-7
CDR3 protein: CVLERGPSYEQYF

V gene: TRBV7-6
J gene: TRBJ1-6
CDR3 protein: CASSLAGGSPLHF

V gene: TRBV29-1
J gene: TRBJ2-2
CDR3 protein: CSVGRDRVAGELFF

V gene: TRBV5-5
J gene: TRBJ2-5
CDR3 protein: CASSFTGWGETQYF

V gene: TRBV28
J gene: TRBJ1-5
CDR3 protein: CASSGGGNQPQHF